A selection of T cell receptor beta chains follows, all from one sample in a study of cytomegalovirus exposure and HLA in healthy donors. Clones were sequenced by immunoSEQ multiplex PCR, and TCRdb holds only the in-frame ones, with some missing. The sample contains roughly 80,000 clones, approximately 94% of which appear only once. The specimen sequenced was PBMCs. All receptors derive from a woman between 18 and 29 years old in good health and CMV-seropositive. The CDR3 runs from the conserved cysteine through the conserved F or W. The D gene is left open where the match is weak. Part of the rows lack a size; the others show once, few, many or a class for expanded clones.

d_call j_call v_call clone_size cdr3_nt cdr3_aa
. TRBJ1-3 TRBV28 . TGTGCCAGCAGTTTTTTCCCGACAGGCTCTGGAAACACCATATATTTT CASSFFPTGSGNTIYF
TRBD1 TRBJ2-3 TRBV29-1 . TGCAGCGCCAGAACCGGGACAGGGGTGGTAGATACGCAGTATTTT CSARTGTGVVDTQYF
. TRBJ2-2 TRBV7-2 . TGTGCCAGCAGCTTAGTCGGTGGGGCGGTAACCGGGGAGCTGTTTTTT CASSLVGGAVTGELFF
. TRBJ2-5 TRBV13 few TGTGCCAGCAGCTTATTGCGGGATGGGACGGGAGAGACCCAGTACTTC CASSLLRDGTGETQYF
. TRBJ2-7 TRBV5-1 . TGCGCCAGCAGTAGCCCGGGGGAGGGGGTCTACGAGCAGTACTTC CASSSPGEGVYEQYF
. TRBJ1-3 TRBV27 . TGTGCCAGCAGTCCAACGACGGGAGGAAACACCATATATTTT CASSPTTGGNTIYF
. TRBJ2-7 TRBV18 . TGTGCCAGCTCACCGGTGATTGGGCAGAACTACGAGCAGTACTTC CASSPVIGQNYEQYF
. TRBJ1-4 TRBV30 . TGTGCCTGGAGTAGAGAGAATGAAAAACTGTTTTTT CAWSRENEKLFF
. TRBJ2-3 TRBV5-8 . TGTGCCAGCAGCTCGACGCGGCCTTATGGTACGCAGTATTTT CASSSTRPYGTQYF
TRBD2 TRBJ2-7 TRBV4-3 . TGCGCCAGCAGCCTGTCGTTGGTAGCGGGAGGAAGATACGAGCAGTACTTC CASSLSLVAGGRYEQYF
TRBD1 TRBJ1-1 TRBV5-1 once TGCGCCAGCAGCTGGGGCCAGGGGGTCACTGAAGCTTTCTTT CASSWGQGVTEAFF
TRBD1 TRBJ2-7 TRBV15 . TGTGCCACCAGCCGGGGCCCGGGACAGGGGCGCGAGCAGTACTTC CATSRGPGQGREQYF
TRBD1 TRBJ1-2 TRBV9 . TGTGCCAGCAGCGTAGACCCAGGGGGCCTCCATGGCTACACCTTC CASSVDPGGLHGYTF
TRBD1 TRBJ1-2 TRBV6-1 once TGTGCCAGCAGTGAGACGGGACAGGGGGCGTATGGCTACACCTTC CASSETGQGAYGYTF
. TRBJ1-2 TRBV9 . TGTGCCAGCAGCGTATCTTCCGGGGGCTATGGCTACACCTTC CASSVSSGGYGYTF
TRBD2 TRBJ2-7 TRBV27 . TGTGCCAGCTGGACTAGCGGGAGTTTTTACGAGCAGTACTTC CASWTSGSFYEQYF
. TRBJ1-6 TRBV19 . TGTGCCAGTAGTGCATCCGGGGGAGGGGATTCACCCCTCCACTTT CASSASGGGDSPLHF
TRBD1 TRBJ1-5 TRBV5-8 . TGTGCCAGCAGCTTCGGGACAGGGAATCAGCCCCAGCATTTT CASSFGTGNQPQHF
. TRBJ1-5 TRBV27 few TGTGCCAGCAGTTTGGCGGCTTTCGAGCCCCAGCATTTT CASSLAAFEPQHF
. TRBJ1-6 TRBV28 . TGTGCCAGCAGTTTATTCCCTCTTAATTCACCCCTCCACTTT CASSLFPLNSPLHF
. TRBJ1-5 TRBV7-9 . TGTGCCAGCAGCTTAGACGCGAGGAATCAGCCCCAGCATTTT CASSLDARNQPQHF
. TRBJ1-4 TRBV15 . TGTGCCACCAGCATCCTTAGAGGAGGGTATAATGAAAAACTGTTTTTT CATSILRGGYNEKLFF
TRBD2 TRBJ2-7 TRBV11-3 . TGTGCCAGCAGCTCAGACCCTAGCGGGGAGAGCTACGAGCAGTACTTC CASSSDPSGESYEQYF
. TRBJ2-7 TRBV6-1 few TGTGCCAGCAGTGAAGTTCGTGCGACGAGGAGGTCCTCCTACGAGCAGTACTTC CASSEVRATRRSSYEQYF
TRBD1 TRBJ2-7 TRBV29-1 many TGCAATTTGGGACAGAGTCCTTACGAGCAGTACTTC CNLGQSPYEQYF
. TRBJ2-1 TRBV7-6 . TGTGCCAGCAGCCCCGGACGGGGAGCCTACAATGAGCAGTTCTTC CASSPGRGAYNEQFF